Shown below are 4 T cell receptor beta chains from a single sample sequenced in a study of shared clonotypes between healthy human individuals. Using immunoSEQ multiplex PCR, the repertoire was profiled, and TCRdb retains in-frame clones only, with some absent. The sample contains about 490,000 clones, about 82% of which appear only once. Sequencing was carried out using PBMCs. These TCRs come from a woman aged 40 to 55 in good health. Some clones in this sample may be carry-over from other donors' samples.

This clone was detected many times. The V and J genes are TRBV6-4 and TRBJ2-1; TRBD2 matches at 8 bases. Germline V gives CDR1 MRHNA, CDR2 SNTAGT. The J segment lost 2 bases and the V segment lost 4 bases, leaving 4 bases of the junction unmatched. This CDR3 contains 15 residues. The CDR3 nucleotides read TGTGCCAGCAGTGTGGGTAGCGGGACCTACAATGAGCAGTTCTTC. It translates to CASSVGSGTYNEQFF.

This clone was seen repeatedly, ten times or more. The identical CDR3 is also encoded by other nucleotide sequences in the sample. The chain couples TRBV2 to TRBJ1-1; 8 nucleotides align to TRBD1. CDR1 and CDR2 from the germline V gene are SNHLY and FYNNEI. CDR3 size: 14 residues. V lost 7 bases and J lost 1; bases outside the gene matches: 5. The CDR3 here is CASKGQGWNTEAFF. CDR3 nucleotides: TGTGCCAGCAAAGGACAGGGTTGGAACACTGAAGCTTTCTTT.

The genes are TRBV7-9 and TRBJ2-1, with D perhaps matching TRBD2 (7 bases). The germline V gene has CDR1 SEHNR and CDR2 FQNEAQ (reference sequence). Trimming shortened V by 6 bases and J by 2 bases, and 26 bases separated the two germline ends. The CDR3 extends over 19 amino acids. DNA for the CDR3: TGTGCCAGCAGGCCCCAACTTGGAGAAAGGGGGGGGGCCTACAATGAGCAGTTCTTC. Translating gives CASRPQLGERGGAYNEQFF.

The gene calls are TRBV6-6 and TRBJ1-1; D may be TRBD1 (5 bases). CDR1 and CDR2 from the germline V gene are MNHNY and SVGAGI (reference sequence). The V and J ends lost 0 bases and 1 base respectively, with 12 bases between them. This CDR3 contains 16 residues. The CDR3 DNA reads as TGTGCCAGCAGTTACTCTACAAGCGGGGCGAACACTGAAGCTTTCTTT. Translating it yields CASSYSTSGANTEAFF.